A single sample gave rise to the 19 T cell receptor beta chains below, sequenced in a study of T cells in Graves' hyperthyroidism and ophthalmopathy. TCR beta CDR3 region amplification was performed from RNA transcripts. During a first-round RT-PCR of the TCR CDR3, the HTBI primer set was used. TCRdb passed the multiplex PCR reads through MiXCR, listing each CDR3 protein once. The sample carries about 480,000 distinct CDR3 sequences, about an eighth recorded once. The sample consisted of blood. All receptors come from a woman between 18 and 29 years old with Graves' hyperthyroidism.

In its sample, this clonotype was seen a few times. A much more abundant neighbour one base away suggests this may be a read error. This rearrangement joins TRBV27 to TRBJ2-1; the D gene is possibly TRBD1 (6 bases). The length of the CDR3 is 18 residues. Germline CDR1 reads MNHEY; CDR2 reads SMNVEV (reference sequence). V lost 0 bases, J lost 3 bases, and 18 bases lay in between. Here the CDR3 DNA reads TGTGCCAGCAGTTTATCGCTAAGGGGGAGAGGTCTCTACAATGAGCAGTTCTTC. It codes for CASSLSLRGRGLYNEQFF.

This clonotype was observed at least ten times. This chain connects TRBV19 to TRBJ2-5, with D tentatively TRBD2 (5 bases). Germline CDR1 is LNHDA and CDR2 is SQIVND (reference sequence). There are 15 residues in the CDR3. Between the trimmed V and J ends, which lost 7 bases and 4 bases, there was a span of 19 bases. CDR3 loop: CASKDSIRLGETQYF. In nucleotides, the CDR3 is TGTGCCAGTAAGGACTCTATTCGCCTCGGAGAGACCCAGTACTTC.

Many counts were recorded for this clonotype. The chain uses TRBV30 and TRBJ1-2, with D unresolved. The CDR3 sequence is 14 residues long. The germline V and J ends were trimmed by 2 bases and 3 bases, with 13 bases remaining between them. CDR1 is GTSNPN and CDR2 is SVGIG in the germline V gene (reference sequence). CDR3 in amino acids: CAWSTNVAYYGYTF. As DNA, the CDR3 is TGTGCCTGGAGTACAAACGTGGCCTACTATGGCTACACCTTC.

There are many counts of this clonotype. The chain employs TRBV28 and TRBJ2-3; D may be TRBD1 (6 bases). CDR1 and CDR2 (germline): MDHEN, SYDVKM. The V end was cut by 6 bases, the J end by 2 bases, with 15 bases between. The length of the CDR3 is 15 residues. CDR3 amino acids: CASSYRAGFTDTQYF. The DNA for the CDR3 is TGTGCCAGCAGCTACAGGGCGGGCTTCACAGATACGCAGTATTTT.

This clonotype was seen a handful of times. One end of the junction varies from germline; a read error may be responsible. The CDR3: CASSLGDRAGTGELFF. The CDR3 region has the DNA TGTGCCAGCAGCTTAGGCGACAGGGCGGGCACCGGGGAGCTGTTTTTT. The J gene is TRBJ2-2, the V gene TRBV12-3 or TRBV12-4; 7 nucleotides agree with TRBD1. This CDR3 has 16 residues.

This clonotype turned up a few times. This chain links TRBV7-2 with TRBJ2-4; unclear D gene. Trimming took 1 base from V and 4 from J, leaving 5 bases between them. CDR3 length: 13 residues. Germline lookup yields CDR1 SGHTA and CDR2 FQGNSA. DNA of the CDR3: TGTGCCAGCAGCTTAGACATAAAAAACATTCAGTACTTC. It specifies CASSLDIKNIQYF.

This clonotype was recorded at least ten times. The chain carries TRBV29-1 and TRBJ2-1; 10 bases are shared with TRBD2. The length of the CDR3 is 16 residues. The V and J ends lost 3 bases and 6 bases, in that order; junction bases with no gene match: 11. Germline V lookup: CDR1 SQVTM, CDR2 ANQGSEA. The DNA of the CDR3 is TGCAGCGTTGAGACTCATAGCGGGAGGCGAGGCAATGAGCAGTTCTTC. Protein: CSVETHSGRRGNEQFF.

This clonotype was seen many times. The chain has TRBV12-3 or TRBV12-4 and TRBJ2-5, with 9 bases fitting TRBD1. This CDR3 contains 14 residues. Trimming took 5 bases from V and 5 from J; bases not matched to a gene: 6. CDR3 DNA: TGTGCCAGCAGTCCGGGACAGGGTAGCGAGACCCAGTACTTC. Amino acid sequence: CASSPGQGSETQYF.

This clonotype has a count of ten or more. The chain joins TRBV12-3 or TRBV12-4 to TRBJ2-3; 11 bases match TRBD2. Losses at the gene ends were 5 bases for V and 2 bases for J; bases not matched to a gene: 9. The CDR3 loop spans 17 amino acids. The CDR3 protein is CASSPGTSGALTDTQYF. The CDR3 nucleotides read TGTGCCAGCAGTCCCGGGACTAGCGGAGCACTCACAGATACGCAGTATTTT.

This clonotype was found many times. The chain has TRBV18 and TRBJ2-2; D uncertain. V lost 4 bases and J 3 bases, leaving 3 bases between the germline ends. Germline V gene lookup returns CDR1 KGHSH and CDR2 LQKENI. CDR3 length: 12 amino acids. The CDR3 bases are TGTGCCAGCTCACTATACACCGGGGAGCTGTTTTTT. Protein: CASSLYTGELFF.

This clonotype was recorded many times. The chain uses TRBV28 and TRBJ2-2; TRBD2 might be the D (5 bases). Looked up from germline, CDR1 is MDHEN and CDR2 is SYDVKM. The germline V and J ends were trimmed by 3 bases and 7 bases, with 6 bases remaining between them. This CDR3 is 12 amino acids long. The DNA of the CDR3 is TGTGCCAGCAGTTTGAGCGGCGGGGAGCTGTTTTTT. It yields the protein CASSLSGGELFF.

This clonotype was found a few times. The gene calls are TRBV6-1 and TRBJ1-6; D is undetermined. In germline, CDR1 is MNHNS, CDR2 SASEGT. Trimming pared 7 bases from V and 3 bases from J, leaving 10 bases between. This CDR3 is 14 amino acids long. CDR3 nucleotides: TGTGCCAGCAACACAGCCATCTATAATTCACCCCTCCACTTT. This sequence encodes CASNTAIYNSPLHF.

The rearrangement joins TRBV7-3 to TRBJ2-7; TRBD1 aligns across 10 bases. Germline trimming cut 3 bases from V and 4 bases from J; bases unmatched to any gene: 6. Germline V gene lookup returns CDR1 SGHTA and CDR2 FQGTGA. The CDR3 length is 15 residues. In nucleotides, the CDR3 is TGTGCCAGCAGCTTGGGGGGACAGGGGTTTTACGAGCAGTACGTC. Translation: CASSLGGQGFYEQYV.

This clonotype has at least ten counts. The CDR3 DNA is TGTGCCAGCAGTCACCGGGACAGGGGCCCTGAAGCTTTCTTT. Translated: CASSHRDRGPEAFF. The J gene is TRBJ1-1, the V gene TRBV12-3 or TRBV12-4; TRBD1 matches at 10 bases. V lost 5 bases to trimming and J lost 6 bases; unmatched junction nucleotides: 6. The CDR3 has 14 amino acids.

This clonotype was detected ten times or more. CDR3 loop: CASSPGAYSNQPQHF. The DNA of the CDR3 is TGTGCCAGCAGTCCAGGGGCTTATAGCAATCAGCCCCAGCATTTT. The chain recombines TRBV6-1 with TRBJ1-5, with D tentatively TRBD1 (6 bases). Germline lookup yields CDR1 MNHNS and CDR2 SASEGT. The CDR3 is 15 residues long. Trimming took off 5 bases at V and 0 bases at J, with 11 bases between the two ends.

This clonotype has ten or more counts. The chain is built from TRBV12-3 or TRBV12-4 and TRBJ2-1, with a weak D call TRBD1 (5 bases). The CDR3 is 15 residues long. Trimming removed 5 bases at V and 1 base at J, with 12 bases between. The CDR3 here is CASSRQTLSYNEQFF. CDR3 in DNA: TGTGCCAGCAGTCGACAGACCCTTTCCTACAATGAGCAGTTCTTC.

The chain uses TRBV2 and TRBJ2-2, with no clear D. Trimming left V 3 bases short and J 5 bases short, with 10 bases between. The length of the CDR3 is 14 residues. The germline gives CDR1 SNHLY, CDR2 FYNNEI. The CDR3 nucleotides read TGTGCCAGCAGTGACGGGTCCCAGACCGGGGAGCTGTTTTTT. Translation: CASSDGSQTGELFF. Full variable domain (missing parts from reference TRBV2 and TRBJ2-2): EPEVTQTPSHQVTQMGQEVILRCVPISNHLYFYWYRQILGQKVEFLVSFYNNEISEKSEIFDDQFSVERPDGSNFTLKIRSTKLEDSAMYFCASSDGSQTGELFFGEGSRLTVL.

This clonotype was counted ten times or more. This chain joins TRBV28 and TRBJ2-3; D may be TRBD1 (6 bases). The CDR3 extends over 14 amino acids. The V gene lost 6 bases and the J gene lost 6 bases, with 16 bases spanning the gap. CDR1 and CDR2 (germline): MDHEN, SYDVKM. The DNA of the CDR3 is TGTGCCAGCAGCTCGGGCCGAAGGGGGGATACGCAGTATTTT. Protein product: CASSSGRRGDTQYF.

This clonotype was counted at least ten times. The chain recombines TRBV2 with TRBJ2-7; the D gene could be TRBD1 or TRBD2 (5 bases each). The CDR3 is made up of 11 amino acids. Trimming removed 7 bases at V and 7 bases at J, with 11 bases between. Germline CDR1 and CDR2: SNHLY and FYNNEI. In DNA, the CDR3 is TGTGCCAGCACGAGGGACGGGGAGCAGTACTTC. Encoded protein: CASTRDGEQYF.